This T cell receptor (beta chain) was identified during a study of T cell repertoires in aging, cancer and after chemotherapy (dated by TCRdb to the late 2010s). Regarding the research as a whole: Donors spanned six age groups from 30 or younger to 70 or older, with at least three individuals per group. In the solid tumor group, the paired samples taken before and after chemotherapy came from brain tumor (glioblastoma) patients given temozolomide-based therapy. The full dataset contained roughly 8.8 million TCR reads. To examine immunoaging and T cell reconstitution after chemotherapy, the study profiled TCR beta repertoires in peripheral blood from healthy donors and cancer patients. The cohort comprised over 200 cancer patients, 90 to 94 with hematological and around 120 with solid cancers, plus 95 healthy donors as a reference group.

Rearranged TRB sequences spanning V, D and J segments were amplified by multiplex touch-down PCR using a mixed TRB-A/B primer pool. Two consecutive PCR reactions with Phusion HS II polymerase added Illumina adapters and sample indices to the amplicons. After gel purification with the NucleoSpin Gel and PCR Clean-up kit, the amplicons were checked using Qubit and an Agilent 2100 Bioanalyzer. Sequencing of the libraries was done on an Illumina MiSeq with paired-end, single-indexed 600-cycle runs. Under the source paper's analysis protocol: Processing of the TRB sequences was carried out with MiXCR versions 2.12 and 3.0.5. Each unique CDR3 nucleotide sequence was treated as one clone, and only productive sequences with two or more reads were kept. Repertoire metrics included Shannon diversity, evenness, clonality (one minus evenness), and alpha-parameterized diversity profiles from alpha 0 to 5. The IGoR algorithm was used to compute generation probabilities of clones in paired pre- and post-chemotherapy samples. The public sequencing data were trimmed at Q25 with fastp and processed into clonotypes with MiXCR by TCRdb, which kept only in-frame beta chains. When rows share a CDR3 protein, they turn into one entry using the most common DNA and genes. Clone size and V and J calls follow TCRdb, not the original study. The sample records a few thousand distinct CDR3 sequences, 45% to 60% of which are singletons. Around 4% of the sample is held by the ten biggest clonotypes.

CDR1 LNHNV and CDR2 YYDKDF are derived from the germline V gene (reference sequence). The CDR3 covers 12 residues, taking in both the cysteine and the phenylalanine. Of all the DNA, just the CDR3 is kept, 36 bases in frame from base 1. V gives up 4 bases and J gives up 9 bases, and the segment between their germline ends measures 7 bases. Points the paper makes about the study in general: In healthy donors, the drop in TCR diversity with age came mainly from a loss of richness, whereas in cancer patients a loss of evenness also played a part. An increase in median generation probability over the chemotherapy interval was observed in both cancer cohorts, suggesting that the repertoire was reconstituted through rebound thymic output. Compared with age-matched healthy donors, untreated patients with either hematological or solid cancers had significantly lower TCR diversity in the blood along with higher clonality. According to the authors, the repertoire data do not allow conclusions to be drawn about immunological memory after chemotherapy.

TCR beta rearrangements were amplified from genomic DNA extracted from peripheral blood rather than from sorted cells or RNA. Comments on this clonotype: The target of this receptor is not known. No quality values exist for individual bases; no much larger clone is one base distant.

The V and J genes are TRBV15 and TRBJ1-6, with no confident D gene call. Sequencing was done on a sample of blood. The sequence was collected from a human donor with a solid tumor. The nucleotide sequence is TGTGCCACCAGCACCCCAGGTTCACCCCTCCACTTT. It translates to CATSTPGSPLHF.